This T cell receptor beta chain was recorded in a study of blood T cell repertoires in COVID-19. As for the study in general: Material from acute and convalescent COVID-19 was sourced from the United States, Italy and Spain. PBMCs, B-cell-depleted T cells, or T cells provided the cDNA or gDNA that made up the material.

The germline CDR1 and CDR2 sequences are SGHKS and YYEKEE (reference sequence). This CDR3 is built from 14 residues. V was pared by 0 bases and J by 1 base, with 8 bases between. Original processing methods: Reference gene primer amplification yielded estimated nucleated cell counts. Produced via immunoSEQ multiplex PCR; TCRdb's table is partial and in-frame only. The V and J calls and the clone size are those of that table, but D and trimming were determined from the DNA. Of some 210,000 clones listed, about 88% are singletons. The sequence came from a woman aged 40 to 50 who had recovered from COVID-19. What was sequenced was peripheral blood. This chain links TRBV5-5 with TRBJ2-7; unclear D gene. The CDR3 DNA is TGTGCCAGCAGCTTGGCACAGAATTCCTACGAGCAGTACTTC. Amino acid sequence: CASSLAQNSYEQYF.